One and the same sample provided the 21 T cell receptor beta chains below, sequenced in a study of tumor-infiltrating lymphocytes in primary liver carcinoma (dated by TCRdb to about 2017). TCRdb shows the sequencer as Illumina HiSeq 2500. Starting from approximately 500 ng total RNA, TCRbeta-specific cDNA was produced by reverse transcription with a constant-region primer and ProtoScript II reverse transcriptase. TCRbeta libraries were built with three nested multiplex PCR rounds, a slightly modified ARM-PCR procedure. Multiplex TRBV1-TRBV30 forward primers and a Cbeta reverse primer were used in the first two PCR rounds, each of which was run for about 10 cycles. Starting from the raw public reads, TCRdb applied fastp trimming at Q25, assembled clones with MiXCR and retained in-frame beta chains. Rows with one shared CDR3 protein collapse into an entry with the most common genes and DNA. Recorded for this sample are 100,000 to 150,000 distinct CDR3 sequences; about 68% of them occurred a single time. 7% to 10% of the sample belongs to the ten largest clones.

Total RNA and DNA were co-extracted without cell sorting from roughly 20-30 mg of bulk tissue using the AllPrep DNA/RNA mini kit. Sequencing used liver tumor tissue from sampling region 1. This specimen's cell subset or site label, interpreted: tumor region T1, superior pole. These receptors were taken from a woman in her fifties or sixties with primary liver carcinoma and hepatitis B virus infection.

Details on this clonotype: The final CDR3 position lacks the conserved phenylalanine or tryptophan, pointing to a likely read error. The chain combines TRBV11-2 with TRBJ2-2; 13 bases are shared with TRBD2. The CDR3 runs to 18 residues. Germline V gives CDR1 SGHAT, CDR2 FQNNGV. This CDR3 is CASSPGRGLAGNTGELFL. The CDR3 nucleotides are TGTGCAAGCAGCCCCGGAAGGGGACTAGCGGGAAACACCGGGGAGCTGTTTTTA.

This clonotype appeared many times. The chain couples TRBV4-2 to TRBJ2-3; 12 nucleotides align to TRBD2. Per germline, CDR1 LGHNA and CDR2 YNFKEQ. Germline trimming cut 0 bases from V and 8 bases from J; bases unmatched to any gene: 9. The CDR3 is made up of 17 amino acids. The DNA of the CDR3 is TGTGCCAGCAGCCAAGACGCTAGCGGGAGGGCACTGATTACGCAGTATTTT. It translates to CASSQDASGRALITQYF.

A note on this clonotype: This CDR3 fails to terminate in the conserved phenylalanine or tryptophan, so it likely reflects a read error. The CDR3 DNA reads TGCGCCAGCAGGCGAGCGGGAGGTATGGATGAGCAGTTCGTC. Its protein product is CASRRAGGMDEQFV. This chain joins TRBV5-1 and TRBJ2-1; TRBD2 matches at 9 bases. With V trimmed by 5 bases and J by 8 bases, 8 bases remained unmatched. The CDR3 covers 14 residues. Germline V CDR1 and CDR2: SGHRS, YFSETQ.

Details on this clonotype: A much larger clone is a single base away; this may be a read error. This chain uses TRBV4-1 with TRBJ2-3; a weak D match, TRBD2 (6 bases). The CDR3 totals 15 residues. Germline V lookup: CDR1 MGHRA, CDR2 YSYEKL. CDR3 DNA: TGCGCCAGCAACCAAGGGCTCGGGAGTTTGGATACGCAGTATTTT. Protein sequence: CASNQGLGSLDTQYF.

The rearrangement uses TRBV30 and TRBJ1-5; D ambiguous. The CDR3 has 12 amino acids. The germline V and J ends were trimmed by 0 bases and 6 bases, with 6 bases remaining between them. Germline V gene data show CDR1 as GTSNPN and CDR2 as SVGIG (reference sequence). The CDR3 loop reads CAWSVGSQPQHF. CDR3 sequence (DNA): TGTGCCTGGAGTGTTGGCAGTCAGCCCCAGCATTTT.

This clonotype has just a few counts. This is likely a read error, given that the CDR3 carries no conserved phenylalanine or tryptophan at its end. The rearrangement links TRBV11-1 to TRBJ2-7; 7 bases map to TRBD1. Germline V gene data show CDR1 as SGHAT and CDR2 as FQDESV (reference sequence). The CDR3 spans 13 residues. CDR3 nucleotide sequence: TGTGCCAGCAGCTTCGGGGACAGCTACGATCAGTACATC. This translates into CASSFGDSYDQYI.

Notes on this clonotype: Being one base from a much bigger clone, this may be a read error. The chain joins TRBV5-1 to TRBJ1-1; D unclear. Germline-derived CDR1 and CDR2 are SGHRS and YFSETQ. The CDR3 covers 14 residues. Trimming stripped 1 base from V and 1 base from J, with 8 bases between. The DNA for the CDR3 is TGCGCCAGCAGCTTGCTGCAGACGAACACTGAAGCTTTCTTT. It specifies CASSLLQTNTEAFF.

This clonotype occurred many times. V gene TRBV29-1 combines with J gene TRBJ2-7; D perhaps matches TRBD1 (6 bases). The germline CDR1 and CDR2 sequences are SQVTM and ANQGSEA. This CDR3 is built from 14 residues. The V end lost 6 bases, the J end lost 0 bases, and 15 bases lay between the germline ends. The CDR3 here is CSVAGTKSSYEQYF. DNA of the CDR3: TGCAGCGTCGCCGGGACAAAGAGCTCCTACGAGCAGTACTTC.

This clonotype occurred many times. The J gene is TRBJ2-1, the V gene TRBV14; 8 nucleotides line up with TRBD2. The CDR3 sequence is 16 residues long. The J segment lost 0 bases and the V segment lost 5 bases, leaving 6 bases of the junction unmatched. The germline gives CDR1 SGHDN, CDR2 FVKESK. In DNA, the CDR3 is TGTGCCAGCAGCGCTTACGGGACTAGCTCCTACAATGAGCAGTTCTTC. This encodes CASSAYGTSSYNEQFF. The full variable domain, in which reference TRBV14 and TRBJ2-1 provide the parts outside the CDR3, is EAGVTQFPSHSVIEKGQTVTLRCDPISGHDNLYWYRRVMGKEIKFLLHFVKESKQDESGMPNNRFLAERTGGTYSTLKVQPAELEDSGVYFCASSAYGTSSYNEQFFGPGTRLTVL.

CDR3 in amino acids: CASRLGANKAGKTQYF. CDR3 nucleotides: TGCGCCAGCAGGTTAGGCGCTAACAAGGCCGGGAAGACCCAGTACTTC. V is TRBV5-1 and J is TRBJ2-5; TRBD2 might be the D (5 bases). From germline, CDR1 is SGHRS and CDR2 YFSETQ. Trimming took off 5 bases at V and 6 bases at J, with 23 bases between the two ends. This CDR3 is 16 amino acids long.

This clonotype was found many times. The chain uses TRBV11-2 and TRBJ2-7; 9 bases match TRBD1. V lost 7 bases and J lost 5; bases outside the gene matches: 9. The CDR3 covers 14 residues. Germline CDR1 SGHAT, CDR2 FQNNGV. The CDR3 protein is CASIPGTGINEQYF. DNA of the CDR3: TGTGCCAGCATACCTGGGACAGGGATTAACGAGCAGTACTTC.

With respect to this clonotype: Since a much larger clone is just one base distant, this may be a read error. This chain connects TRBV29-1 to TRBJ2-5; a possible D gene is TRBD2 (7 bases). This CDR3 is 14 amino acids long. Trimming took off 2 bases at V and 9 bases at J, with 19 bases between the two ends. In germline, CDR1 is SQVTM, CDR2 ANQGSEA. The CDR3 region is CSVEKYGGREAQYF. CDR3 nucleotide sequence: TGCAGCGTTGAAAAATACGGGGGCCGGGAGGCCCAGTACTTC.

Details on this clonotype: Its ends do not fully match the called genes, so a read error is possible. The chain links TRBV11-3 to TRBJ2-3; 10 bases fit TRBD1. CDR1 is SGHNT, CDR2 YENEEA, per germline. The CDR3 covers 16 residues. This CDR3 is CVSSLGPGTGEDTQYF. CDR3 in DNA: TGTGTCAGCAGCTTAGGCCCCGGGACAGGGGAAGATACGCAGTATTTT. Drawing the rest from reference TRBV11-3 and TRBJ2-3, the complete variable domain is EAGVVQSPRYKIIEKKQPVAFWCNPISGHNTLYWYLQNLGQGPELLIRYENEEAVDDSQLPKDRFSAERLKGVDSTLKIQPAELGDSAVYLCVSSLGPGTGEDTQYFGPGTRLTVL.

A few counts support this clonotype. A junction end diverges from the germline sequence, so it may reflect a read error. The V call is TRBV5-1, the J call TRBJ1-1; no clear D gene. This CDR3 is 14 amino acids long. Germline V CDR1 and CDR2: SGHRS, YFSETQ. In nucleotides, the CDR3 is TGCACCAGCAGCTTGGCACCGGGGAACACTGAAGCTTTCTTT. This codes for CTSSLAPGNTEAFF.

In this sample, this clonotype turned up once. Compared with germline, one end of the junction differs, possibly owing to a read error. The CDR3 coding sequence is TGTGCCAGCAGTTTACAGAACAGGGGGCAAGGCACTGAAGCTTACTTT. The encoded protein is CASSLQNRGQGTEAYF. The chain is built from TRBV11-1 and TRBJ1-1; 9 bases are shared with TRBD1. There are 16 residues in the CDR3. The germline V gene encodes CDR1 SGHAT and CDR2 FQDESV (reference sequence).

Note on this clonotype: At one of its ends the junction is not consistent with the germline gene, which may arise from a read error. This chain connects TRBV29-1 to TRBJ2-3; 7 bases match TRBD2. This CDR3 comprises 16 residues. Germline CDR1 SQVTM, CDR2 ANQGSEA. The CDR3: CSVEDWKETSTDTHYF. The DNA for the CDR3 is TGCAGTGTTGAAGATTGGAAAGAGACTAGCACAGATACGCACTATTTT.

Of note for this clonotype: The CDR3 ends on some other residue instead of the conserved phenylalanine or tryptophan, so this is likely a read error. The chain is built from TRBV6-5 and TRBJ2-3; 8 nucleotides align to TRBD2. Germline CDR1 is MNHEY and CDR2 is SVGAGI. The CDR3 contains 15 residues. In nucleotides, the CDR3 is TGTGCCAGCAGGGCTAGCGGGCCAGGAACAGATATGCAGTATTCT. Encoded protein: CASRASGPGTDMQYS.

CDR3 DNA: TGTGCCAGCAGTGTCCCGTTTACAGATACGCAGTATTTT. It is translated as CASSVPFTDTQYF. The gene calls are TRBV2 and TRBJ2-3; no reliable D call. CDR3 length equals 13 residues. V lost 4 bases to trimming and J lost 3 bases, with 8 bases between them. Germline CDR1 is SNHLY and CDR2 is FYNNEI.

Notes on this clonotype: A read error may produce the germline difference seen at one junction end. This rearrangement joins TRBV12-3 or TRBV12-4 to TRBJ2-2; possibly TRBD2 for D (5 bases). CDR3 length: 15 residues. The CDR3 DNA sequence: TGTGCCAGCAGTTTCTGGAGCGGTAACACCAGGGAGCTGTTTTTT. Translated, it gives CASSFWSGNTRELFF.

Notes on this clonotype: In this CDR3 the conserved last residue, phenylalanine or tryptophan, is missing, so a read error is likely. The rearrangement joins TRBV5-4 to TRBJ2-7, with D tentatively TRBD1 (7 bases). The CDR3 is 14 amino acids. The germline V gene has CDR1 SGHNT and CDR2 YYREEE (reference sequence). Trimming stripped 0 bases from V and 4 bases from J, with 11 bases between. The CDR3 nucleotides are TGTGCCAGCAGCTTGGGGGCAGGGGGGTACGAGCAGTACTAT. This gives the protein CASSLGAGGYEQYY.

Comment on this clonotype: This clone may be a read error of a much larger clone one base away. V usage is TRBV10-3 and J usage is TRBJ2-7, with 10 bases matching TRBD2. Germline CDR1 reads ENHRY; CDR2 reads SYGVKD. The V segment lost 2 bases and the J segment 2 bases; nucleotides outside the gene matches: 3. The CDR3 is made up of 15 amino acids. The CDR3 here is CAISEPSGSTYEQYF. In DNA form, the CDR3 reads TGTGCCATCAGTGAGCCTAGCGGGAGTACCTACGAGCAGTACTTC.